The TCR beta chain described here comes from a study of cytomegalovirus exposure and HLA in healthy donors. The germline V gene has CDR1 SGHAT and CDR2 FQDESV (reference sequence). The length of the CDR3 is 15 residues. Trimming removed 2 bases from V and 4 bases from J, with 14 bases in between. This clone turned up a few times. Its specificity is not known. Study outcomes and limitations: Many donors carried some public TCRs, although rarity characterized most TCR sequences. The study labeled 164 TCR beta chains cytomegalovirus-associated. Subsequent analysis revealed that first-cohort TCR clusters tended to co-occur in the roughly 120 validation repertoires.

Here immunoSEQ multiplex PCR was the method, and the copy in TCRdb shows in-frame clones only, minus some. This sample yields over 100,000 clones, of which about nine tenths are seen a single time; approximately 2.3% belongs to the top ten. Material: PBMCs. This chain uses TRBV11-1 with TRBJ1-2, with D perhaps matching TRBD1 (5 bases). The sequence derives from a woman aged 18-30 years in good health and CMV-seronegative. CDR3 DNA sequence: TGTGCCAGCAGCTTAAGCGACAGCTTCACCTATGGCTACACCTTC. Amino acids: CASSLSDSFTYGYTF. Filled out from reference TRBV11-1 and TRBJ1-2, the complete variable domain reads EAEVAQSPRYKITEKSQAVAFWCDPISGHATLYWYRQILGQGPELLVQFQDESVVDDSQLPKDRFSAERLKGVDSTLKIQPAELGDSAMYLCASSLSDSFTYGYTFGSGTRLTVV.